The 3 T cell receptor beta chains listed next were all sequenced from one sample in a study of blood T cell repertoires in COVID-19. Method: immunoSEQ multiplex PCR; TCRdb's copy keeps in-frame clones and lacks some. The table has 300,000 to 350,000 clones, around 83% seen once. Sequencing was done on a sample of peripheral blood. These receptors all stem from a man aged 30 to 39 with active or convalescent COVID-19.

The V call is TRBV7-2, the J call TRBJ2-5; TRBD2 matches 16 bases. Per the germline V gene, CDR1 is SGHTA and CDR2 is FQGNSA. The V gene end was trimmed by 5 bases and the J gene end by 5 bases; junction bases not matched to a gene: 5. CDR3 length equals 16 residues. The CDR3 reads CASSVGLAGGGETQYF. CDR3 DNA sequence: TGTGCCAGCAGCGTGGGACTAGCGGGAGGGGGGGAGACCCAGTACTTC.

As for this clone: At the DNA level, this CDR3 is encoded by other sequences in the same sample as well. The chain combines TRBV20-1 with TRBJ2-5, with TRBD2 identical over 7 bases. Germline CDR1 is DFQATT and CDR2 is SNEGSKA (reference sequence). J gave up 3 bases and V 5 bases, and 0 bases lay outside the gene matches. The CDR3 covers 11 residues. CDR3 sequence (DNA): TGCAGTGCTGGGACTAAAGAGACCCAGTACTTC. Amino acid sequence: CSAGTKETQYF.

The gene calls are TRBV7-2 and TRBJ2-5; 10 positions agree with TRBD2. The CDR3 has 15 amino acids. The germline CDR1 and CDR2 sequences are SGHTA and FQGNSA. Trimming took 1 base from V and 7 from J; bases not matched to a gene: 6. The CDR3 bases are TGTGCCAGCAGCTTAGGGGGTAGCGGGGGGACGACCCAGTACTTC. It yields the protein CASSLGGSGGTTQYF.